This T cell receptor beta chain emerged from a study of follicular helper T cells after annual influenza vaccination. Looking at the study overall: Across the 2013-2014, 2014-2015 and 2015-2016 vaccination seasons, some subjects were resampled. Broader study findings: ICOS-CD38- cTfh most often held earlier Day 7 ICOS+CD38+ clones. ICOS+CD38+ cTfh clonality change tracked circulating plasmablast frequency change.

The time point: 2014-2015 season, pre-vaccination. Subjects lived in the community and lacked influenza vaccine within the prior 6 months. As regards this clone: The target antigen is unknown.

Data came from immunoSEQ multiplex PCR; TCRdb stores just in-frame clones and leaves some out. The sample has about 15,000 clones; about 83% are singletons. The specimen comprised CXCR5- memory CD4+ T cells sorted from blood, sampled on the day of influenza vaccination. The sequence was collected from an adult who received the influenza vaccine.

CDR3 residues: CASSRTDYNYGYTF. In DNA, the CDR3 is TGTGCCAGTAGTAGGACGGATTATAACTATGGCTACACCTTC. This chain joins TRBV19 and TRBJ1-2; D not certain. The V and J ends lost 4 bases and 1 base respectively, with 10 bases between them. From germline, CDR1 is LNHDA and CDR2 SQIVND (reference sequence). The CDR3 has 14 amino acids.